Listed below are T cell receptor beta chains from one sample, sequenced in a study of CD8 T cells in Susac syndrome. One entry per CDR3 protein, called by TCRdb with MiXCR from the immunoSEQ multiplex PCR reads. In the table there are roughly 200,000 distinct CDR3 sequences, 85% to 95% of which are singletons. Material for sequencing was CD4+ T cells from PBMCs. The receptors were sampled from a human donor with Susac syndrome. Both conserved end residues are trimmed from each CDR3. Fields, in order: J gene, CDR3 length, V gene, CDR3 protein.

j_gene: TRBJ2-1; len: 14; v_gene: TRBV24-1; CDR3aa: ATSDRDRTKYNEQF
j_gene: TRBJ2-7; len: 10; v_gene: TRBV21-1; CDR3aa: ARRDGSYEQY
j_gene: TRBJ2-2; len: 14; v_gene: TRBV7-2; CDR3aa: ASSLSWAGHTGELF
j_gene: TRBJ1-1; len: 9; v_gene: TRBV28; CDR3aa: AAGGNTEAF
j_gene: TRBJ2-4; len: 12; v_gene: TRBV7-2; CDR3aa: ASSLGDLRNIQY
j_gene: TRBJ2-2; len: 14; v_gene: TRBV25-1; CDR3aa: ASSDDRVGDTGELF
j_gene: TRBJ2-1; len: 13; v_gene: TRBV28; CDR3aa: ASSSQGSSYNEQF
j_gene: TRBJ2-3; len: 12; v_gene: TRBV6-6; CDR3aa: ASSQQPGPDTQY
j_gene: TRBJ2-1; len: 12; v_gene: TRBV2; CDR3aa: ASSSDRDYNEQF
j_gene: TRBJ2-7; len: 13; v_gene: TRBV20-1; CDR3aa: SARDPLGSSYEQY
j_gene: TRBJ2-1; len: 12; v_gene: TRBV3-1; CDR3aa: ASSQTRGRSEQF
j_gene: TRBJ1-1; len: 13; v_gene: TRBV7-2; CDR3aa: ASSLVGGGNTEAF
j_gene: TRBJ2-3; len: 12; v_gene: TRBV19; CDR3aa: ASSQRLVPDTQY
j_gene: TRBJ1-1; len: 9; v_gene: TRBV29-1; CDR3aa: SGGENTEAF
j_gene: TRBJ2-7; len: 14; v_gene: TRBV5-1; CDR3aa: ASSLGGARGRGEQY
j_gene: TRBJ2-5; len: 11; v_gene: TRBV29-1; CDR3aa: SVEVTSQETQY
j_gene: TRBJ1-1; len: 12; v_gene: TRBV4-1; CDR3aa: ASSQEGAYTEAF
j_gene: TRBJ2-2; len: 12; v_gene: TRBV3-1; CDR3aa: ASSRQPNTGELF
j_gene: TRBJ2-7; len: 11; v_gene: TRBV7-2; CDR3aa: ASSLVPGREQY
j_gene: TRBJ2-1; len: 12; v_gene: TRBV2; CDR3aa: ASRGRLADNEQF
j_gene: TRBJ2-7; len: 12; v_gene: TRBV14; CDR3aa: ASSQMGGPYEQY
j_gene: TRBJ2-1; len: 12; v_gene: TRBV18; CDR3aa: ASSQLGQYNEQF
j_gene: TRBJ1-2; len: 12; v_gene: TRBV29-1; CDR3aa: SAQRGPKGLGYT
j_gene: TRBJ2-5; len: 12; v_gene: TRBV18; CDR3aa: ASSPPGTGETQY
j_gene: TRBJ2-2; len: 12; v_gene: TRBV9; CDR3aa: ASSVVSNTGELF
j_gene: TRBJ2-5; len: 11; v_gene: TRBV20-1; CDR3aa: SASRRSRETQY
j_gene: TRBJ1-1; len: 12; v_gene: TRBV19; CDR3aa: ASSRRGGRTEAF
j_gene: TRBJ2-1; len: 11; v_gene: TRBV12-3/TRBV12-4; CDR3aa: ASSLEWLANVF
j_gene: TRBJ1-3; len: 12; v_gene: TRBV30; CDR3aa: AWTRSSSGNTIY
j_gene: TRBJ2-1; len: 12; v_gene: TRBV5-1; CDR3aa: ASSLGTGGFEQF
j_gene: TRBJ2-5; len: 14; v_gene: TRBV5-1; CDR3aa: ASSLRGGSRQETQY
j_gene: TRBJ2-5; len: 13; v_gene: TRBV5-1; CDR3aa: ASSLGSGPQETQY
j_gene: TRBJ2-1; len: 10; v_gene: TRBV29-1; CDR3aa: SGSRTYNEQF
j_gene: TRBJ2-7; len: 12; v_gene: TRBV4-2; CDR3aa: ASSQRQGTYEQY
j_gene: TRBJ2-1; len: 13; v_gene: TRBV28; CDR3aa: ASRLGRSSYNEQF
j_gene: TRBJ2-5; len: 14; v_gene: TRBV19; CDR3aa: ASSIIISGTQETQY
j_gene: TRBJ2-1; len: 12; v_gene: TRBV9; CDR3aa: ASSGRHRDNEQF
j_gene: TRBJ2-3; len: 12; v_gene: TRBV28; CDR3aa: ASSALVREDTQY
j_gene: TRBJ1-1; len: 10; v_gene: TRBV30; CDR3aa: AWSVRWAEAF
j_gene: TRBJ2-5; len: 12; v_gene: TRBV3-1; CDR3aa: ASSLLLGRETQY
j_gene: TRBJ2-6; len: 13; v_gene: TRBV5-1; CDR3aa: ASRVSSSGANVLT
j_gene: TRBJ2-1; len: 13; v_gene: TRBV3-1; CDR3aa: ASSQESGGYNEQF
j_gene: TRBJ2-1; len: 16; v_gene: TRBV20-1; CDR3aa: SARGGLAGGISYNEQF
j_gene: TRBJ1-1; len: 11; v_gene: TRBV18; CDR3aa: ASSPWTRPEAF
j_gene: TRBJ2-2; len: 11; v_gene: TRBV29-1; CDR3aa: SVEERNTGELF
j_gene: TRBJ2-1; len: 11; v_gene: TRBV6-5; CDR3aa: ASSRDRVNEQF
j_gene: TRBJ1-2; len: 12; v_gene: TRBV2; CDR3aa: ASSGQGEAYGYT
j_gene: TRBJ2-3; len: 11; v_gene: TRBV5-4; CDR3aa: ASSLFGPDTQY
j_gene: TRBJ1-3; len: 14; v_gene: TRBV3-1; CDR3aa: ASSQDRGWAGNTIY
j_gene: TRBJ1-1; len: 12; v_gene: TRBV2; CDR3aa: ASSQGLVGTEAF
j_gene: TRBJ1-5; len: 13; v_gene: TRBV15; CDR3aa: ATSRGRWSNQPQH
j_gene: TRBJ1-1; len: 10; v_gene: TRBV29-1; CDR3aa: SVIRGRTEAF
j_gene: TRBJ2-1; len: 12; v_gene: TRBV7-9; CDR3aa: ASSLRDGHNEQF
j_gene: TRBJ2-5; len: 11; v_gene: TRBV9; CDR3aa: ASSGLGEETQY
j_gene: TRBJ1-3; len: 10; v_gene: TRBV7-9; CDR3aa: ASSLVGNTIY
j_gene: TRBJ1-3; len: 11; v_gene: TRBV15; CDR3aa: ATSTRGGNTIY
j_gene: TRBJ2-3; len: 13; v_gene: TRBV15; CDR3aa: ATSTGTGGTDTQY